This T cell receptor beta chain was documented in a study of cytomegalovirus exposure and HLA in healthy donors. Looking at the study overall: Samples from HLA-typed donors yielded 65 million to 90 million unique TCRs in an early data release. Study results and limitations: The authors later found HLA-associated TCR beta chains more clonally expanded than equally common others.

A word on this clone: Its target is not known.

The germline V gene encodes CDR1 MGHDK and CDR2 SYGVNS. The CDR3 length is 14 residues. The V and J ends lost 5 bases and 1 base respectively, with 11 bases between them. The PCR was carried out with 60 Vbeta primers and 13 Jbeta primers. Profiling relied on immunoSEQ multiplex PCR, and the TCRdb table lists in-frame clones only, not all of them. The data show about 150,000 clones, 55% to 70% seen once. The source of this sequence is a woman aged 25 to 45 in good health and CMV-seropositive. This chain joins TRBV25-1 and TRBJ1-1; unclear D gene. Sequences were obtained from PBMCs. CDR3 sequence (DNA): TGTGCCAGCAGTTTGGGTTCGGGGAACACTGAAGCTTTCTTT. It is translated as CASSLGSGNTEAFF.